This T cell receptor beta chain was identified in a study of beta chain features in type 1 diabetes. Study-level points and caveats: Among all four CD4+ subsets, Type 1 diabetes patients had TCRB CDR3s that were moderately but significantly shorter. In cDNA sequencing, cells with high TCR expression could be over-represented.

On this clone: Its target is not known.

Expressed TCRB transcripts were sequenced after all isolated RNA was converted to cDNA. Clones were sequenced by immunoSEQ multiplex PCR, and TCRdb holds only the in-frame ones, with some missing. The sample yields roughly 290,000 clones, around 16% seen once. The CDR3 contains 12 residues. Losses at the gene ends were 10 bases for V and 7 bases for J; bases not matched to a gene: 7. Germline-derived CDR1 and CDR2 are LNHDA and SQIVND (reference sequence). Sequencing was performed on naive CD4+ T cells from blood. The receptor comes from a man aged 18-30 years with type 1 diabetes. V and J are TRBV19 and TRBJ1-2, with TRBD1 matching over 9 bases. In DNA form, the CDR3 reads TGTGCCACCTGCGGGACAGGGATTGGCTACACCTTC. Its protein is CATCGTGIGYTF.